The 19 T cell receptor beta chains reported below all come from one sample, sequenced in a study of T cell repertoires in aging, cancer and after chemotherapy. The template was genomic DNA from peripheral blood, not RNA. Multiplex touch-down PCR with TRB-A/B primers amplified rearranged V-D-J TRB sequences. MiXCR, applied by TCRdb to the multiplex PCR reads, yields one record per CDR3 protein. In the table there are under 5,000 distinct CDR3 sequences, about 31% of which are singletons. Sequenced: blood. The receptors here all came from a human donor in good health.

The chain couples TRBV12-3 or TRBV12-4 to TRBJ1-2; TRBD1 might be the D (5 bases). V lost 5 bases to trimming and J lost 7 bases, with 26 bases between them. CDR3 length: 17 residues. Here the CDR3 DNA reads TGTGCCAGCAGTCAACACAACAGGCTACCCCTCTTTGGTGGCTACACCTTC. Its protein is CASSQHNRLPLFGGYTF.

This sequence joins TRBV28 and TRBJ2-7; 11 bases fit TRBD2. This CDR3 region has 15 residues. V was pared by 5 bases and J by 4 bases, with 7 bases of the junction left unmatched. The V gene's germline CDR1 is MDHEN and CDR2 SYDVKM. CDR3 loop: CASSGTSGRGYEQYF. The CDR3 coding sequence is TGTGCCAGCAGTGGCACTAGCGGGAGAGGATACGAGCAGTACTTC.

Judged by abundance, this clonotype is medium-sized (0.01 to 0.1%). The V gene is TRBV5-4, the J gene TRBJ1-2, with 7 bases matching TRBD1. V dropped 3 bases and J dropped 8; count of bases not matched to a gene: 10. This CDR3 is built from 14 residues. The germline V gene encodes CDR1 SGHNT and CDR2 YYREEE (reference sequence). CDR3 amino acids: CASSWEGQYLGYTF. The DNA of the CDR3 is TGTGCCAGCAGCTGGGAGGGACAGTATCTAGGCTACACCTTC.

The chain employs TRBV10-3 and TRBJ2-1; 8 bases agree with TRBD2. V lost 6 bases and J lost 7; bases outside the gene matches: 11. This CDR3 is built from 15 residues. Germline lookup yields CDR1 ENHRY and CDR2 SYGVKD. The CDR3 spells CAISWTSTAQNEQFF. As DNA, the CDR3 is TGTGCCATCAGCTGGACTAGCACCGCCCAGAATGAGCAGTTCTTC.

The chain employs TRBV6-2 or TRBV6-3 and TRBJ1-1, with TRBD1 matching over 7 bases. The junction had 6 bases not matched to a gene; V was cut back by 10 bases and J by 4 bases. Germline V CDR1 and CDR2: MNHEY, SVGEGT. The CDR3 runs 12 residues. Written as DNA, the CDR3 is TGTGCCATCAGGAGGGGGCTCACTGAAGCTTTCTTT. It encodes CAIRRGLTEAFF.

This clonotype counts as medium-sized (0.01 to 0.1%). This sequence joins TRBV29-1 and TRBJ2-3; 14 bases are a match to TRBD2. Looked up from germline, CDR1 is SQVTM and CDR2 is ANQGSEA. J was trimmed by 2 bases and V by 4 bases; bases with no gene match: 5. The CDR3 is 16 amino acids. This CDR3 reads CSVVGTSGRITDTQYF. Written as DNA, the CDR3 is TGCAGCGTTGTAGGGACTAGCGGGAGAATCACAGATACGCAGTATTTT.

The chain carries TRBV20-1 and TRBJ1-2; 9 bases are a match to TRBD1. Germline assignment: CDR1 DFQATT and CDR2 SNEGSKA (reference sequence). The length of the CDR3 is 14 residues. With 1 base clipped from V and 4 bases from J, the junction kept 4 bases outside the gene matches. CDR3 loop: CSARVGTGTYGYTF. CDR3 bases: TGCAGTGCTAGAGTGGGGACAGGGACCTATGGCTACACCTTC.

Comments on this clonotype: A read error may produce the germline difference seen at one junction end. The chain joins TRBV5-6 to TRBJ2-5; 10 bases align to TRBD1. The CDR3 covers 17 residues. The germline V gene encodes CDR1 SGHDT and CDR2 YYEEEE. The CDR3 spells CASSHFLGGTGEETQYF. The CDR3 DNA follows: TGCGCCAGCAGCCATTTCCTCGGAGGGACAGGGGAAGAGACCCAGTACTTC.

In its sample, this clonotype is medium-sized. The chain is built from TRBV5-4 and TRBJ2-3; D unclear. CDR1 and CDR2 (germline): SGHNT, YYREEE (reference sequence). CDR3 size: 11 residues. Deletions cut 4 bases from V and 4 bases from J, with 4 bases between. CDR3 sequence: CASSVADTQYF. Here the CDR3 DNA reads TGTGCCAGCAGCGTAGCAGATACGCAGTATTTT.

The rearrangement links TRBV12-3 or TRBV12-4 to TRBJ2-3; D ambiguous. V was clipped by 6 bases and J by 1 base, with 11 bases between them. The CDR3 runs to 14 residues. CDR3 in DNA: TGTGCCAGCAGCCCCCTTGGGGGCACAGATACGCAGTATTTT. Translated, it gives CASSPLGGTDTQYF.

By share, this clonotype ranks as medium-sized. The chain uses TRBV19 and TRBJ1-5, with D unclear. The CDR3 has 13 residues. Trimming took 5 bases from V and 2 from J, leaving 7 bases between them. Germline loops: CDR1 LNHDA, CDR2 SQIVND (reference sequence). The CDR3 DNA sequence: TGTGCCAGTAGTTTCGGGGGCAATCAGCCCCAGCATTTT. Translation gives CASSFGGNQPQHF.

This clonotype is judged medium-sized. CDR3 sequence (DNA): TGTGCCAGCAGCTTAGCCGGAGGGAGAGAGCTGTTTTTT. Its protein product is CASSLAGGRELFF. The chain combines TRBV11-1 with TRBJ2-2; possible D gene TRBD2, 6 bases. Deletions cut 0 bases from V and 11 bases from J, with 10 bases between. CDR1 SGHAT and CDR2 FQDESV come from the germline V gene (reference sequence). The CDR3 has 13 amino acids.

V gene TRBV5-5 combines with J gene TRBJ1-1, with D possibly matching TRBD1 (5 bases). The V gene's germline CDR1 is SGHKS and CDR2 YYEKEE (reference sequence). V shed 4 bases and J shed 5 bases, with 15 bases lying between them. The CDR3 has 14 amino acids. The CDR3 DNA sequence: TGTGCCAGCAGCCGCGGGGGGTCGTGGACTGAAGCTTTCTTT. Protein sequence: CASSRGGSWTEAFF. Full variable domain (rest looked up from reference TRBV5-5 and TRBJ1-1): DAGVTQSPTHLIKTRGQQVTLRCSPISGHKSVSWYQQVLGQGPQFIFQYYEKEERGRGNFPDRFSARQFPNYSSELNVNALLLGDSALYLCASSRGGSWTEAFFGQGTRLTVV.

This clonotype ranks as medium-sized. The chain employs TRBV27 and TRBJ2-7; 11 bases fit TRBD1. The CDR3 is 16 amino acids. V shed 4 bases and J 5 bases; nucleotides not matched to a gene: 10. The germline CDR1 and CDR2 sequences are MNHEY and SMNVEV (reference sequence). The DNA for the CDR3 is TGTGCCAGCAGTTCAACGTCCCGGGACAGGGGGGACGAGCAGTACTTC. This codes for CASSSTSRDRGDEQYF.

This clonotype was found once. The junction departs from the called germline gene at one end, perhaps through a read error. CDR3 sequence reads: CASSDPTRVYYTF. In nucleotides, the CDR3 is TGCGCCAGCAGTGACCCTACTCGGGTTTACTACACCTTC. The chain joins TRBV6-5 to TRBJ1-2; D is ambiguous. The CDR3 sequence is 13 residues long. Germline V gene sequence: CDR1 MNHEY, CDR2 SVGAGI.

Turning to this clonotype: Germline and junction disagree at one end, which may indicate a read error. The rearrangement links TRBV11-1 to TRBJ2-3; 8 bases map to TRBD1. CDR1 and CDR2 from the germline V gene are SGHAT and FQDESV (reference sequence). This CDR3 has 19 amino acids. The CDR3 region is CASSLLTGTGRQRTDTQYF. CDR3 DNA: TGCGCCAGCAGCTTATTAACCGGGACAGGCCGACAACGCACAGATACGCAGTATTTT.

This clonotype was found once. In DNA, the CDR3 is TGCGCCAGCAGCCCTCGATGGGGCCCGAACACTGAAGCTTTCTTT. Translation gives CASSPRWGPNTEAFF. The chain uses TRBV5-1 and TRBJ1-1, with TRBD1 as a possible D gene (5 bases). Germline values: CDR1 SGHRS, CDR2 YFSETQ. This CDR3 comprises 15 residues. V lost 4 bases and J 1 base, leaving 14 bases between the germline ends.

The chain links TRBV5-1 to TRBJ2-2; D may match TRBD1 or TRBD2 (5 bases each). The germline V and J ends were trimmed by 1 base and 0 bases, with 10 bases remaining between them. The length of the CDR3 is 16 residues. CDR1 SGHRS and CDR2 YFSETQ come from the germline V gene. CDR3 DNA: TGCGCCAGCAGCTTGAATTTGGGGGCGAACACCGGGGAGCTGTTTTTT. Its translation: CASSLNLGANTGELFF.

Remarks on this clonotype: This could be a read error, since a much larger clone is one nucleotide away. The CDR3 spells CASFRAGVHNEQFF. The CDR3 coding sequence is TGTGCCAGCTTCAGAGCGGGGGTCCACAATGAGCAGTTCTTC. This chain connects TRBV6-1 to TRBJ2-1, with 8 bases fitting TRBD2. Losses at the gene ends were 8 bases for V and 5 bases for J; bases not matched to a gene: 8. There are 14 residues in the CDR3. Germline CDR1 is MNHNS and CDR2 is SASEGT.